What follows are 29 T cell receptor beta chains derived from one specimen sequenced in a study of blood T cell repertoires in COVID-19. This table comes from immunoSEQ multiplex PCR, and its TCRdb copy is limited to in-frame clones, with some not included. The table lists some 300,000 clones, roughly 90% of them singletons, with about 1% in the top ten. Sequenced sample: peripheral blood. The receptors were gathered from a woman aged 40 to 50 with COVID-19, enrolled during active disease.

The chain couples TRBV7-2 to TRBJ1-4; D might be TRBD1 (6 bases). Trimming left V 3 bases short and J 8 bases short, with 16 bases between. The CDR3 is 15 amino acids. Germline values: CDR1 SGHTA, CDR2 FQGNSA. CDR3 loop: CASSLAQGIGEKLFF. DNA of the CDR3: TGTGCCAGCAGCTTGGCCCAGGGGATTGGCGAAAAACTGTTTTTT.

In this sample, this clone turned up once. The CDR3 spells CASKTGQGATGNTIYF. As DNA, the CDR3 is TGTGCCAGCAAAACGGGACAGGGGGCTACGGGAAACACCATATATTTT. The V gene is TRBV2, the J gene TRBJ1-3; TRBD1 matches 12 bases. This CDR3 comprises 16 residues. CDR1 and CDR2 from the germline V gene are SNHLY and FYNNEI. Losses at the gene ends were 7 bases for V and 4 bases for J; bases not matched to a gene: 8. Full variable domain (outside the CDR3, taken from reference TRBV2 and TRBJ1-3): EPEVTQTPSHQVTQMGQEVILRCVPISNHLYFYWYRQILGQKVEFLVSFYNNEISEKSEIFDDQFSVERPDGSNFTLKIRSTKLEDSAMYFCASKTGQGATGNTIYFGEGSWLTVV.

The CDR3 here is CATSRQGAGANVLTF. CDR3 bases: TGTGCCACCAGCAGGCAGGGTGCTGGGGCCAACGTCCTGACTTTC. J is TRBJ2-6 and V is TRBV15; D is possibly TRBD1 (5 bases). CDR3 length equals 15 residues. Germline loops: CDR1 LNHNV, CDR2 YYDKDF (reference sequence). V lost 3 bases and J lost 2, with 8 bases in between.

This clone was seen a single time. The chain joins TRBV3-1 (or the pseudogene TRBV3-2) to TRBJ1-5; D uncertain. V was shortened by 2 bases and J by 0 bases, with 26 bases between the two germline ends. This CDR3 comprises 21 residues. CDR1 is LGHDT and CDR2 is YNNKEL in the germline V gene (reference sequence). CDR3 coding DNA: TGTGCCAGCAGCCAATTAAAGCGGGAACATAGTCTCCCTTATAGCAATCAGCCCCAGCATTTT. This encodes CASSQLKREHSLPYSNQPQHF.

The chain employs TRBV5-6 and TRBJ2-4, with D perhaps TRBD1 (6 bases). CDR1 SGHDT and CDR2 YYEEEE come from the germline V gene. V shed 4 bases and J shed 1 base, with 12 bases lying between them. CDR3 length: 15 residues. The CDR3 coding sequence is TGTGCCAGCAGCAAATACAGGGTGGCCAAAAACATTCAGTACTTC. It yields the protein CASSKYRVAKNIQYF.

The chain couples TRBV6-5 to TRBJ1-5; unclear D gene. This CDR3 comprises 12 residues. V lost 7 bases, J lost 7 bases, and 11 bases lay in between. Germline V lookup: CDR1 MNHEY, CDR2 SVGAGI. CDR3 amino acids: CASKTIGQPQHF. In DNA form, the CDR3 reads TGTGCCAGCAAAACAATCGGGCAGCCCCAGCATTTT.

The chain joins TRBV4-3 to TRBJ1-5; D is uncertain. Trimming shortened V by 0 bases and J by 3 bases, and 9 bases separated the two germline ends. The CDR3 totals 15 residues. Germline-derived CDR1 and CDR2 are LGHNA and YSLEER. CDR3 residues: CASSQERGLNQPQHF. The CDR3 DNA is TGCGCCAGCAGCCAAGAACGCGGTCTCAATCAGCCCCAGCATTTT.

The V gene is TRBV29-1, the J gene TRBJ1-3; D gene ambiguous. Trimming left V 6 bases short and J 0 bases short, with 6 bases between. CDR1 SQVTM and CDR2 ANQGSEA come from the germline V gene. The CDR3 consists of 12 residues. CDR3 protein: CSVYFSGNTIYF. Here the CDR3 DNA reads TGCAGCGTCTACTTCTCTGGAAACACCATATATTTT.

Concerning this clone itself: The junction and the germline gene differ at one end; a read error may be behind it. J is TRBJ2-1 and V is TRBV30, with 7 bases fitting TRBD2. The CDR3 has 11 residues. The germline gives CDR1 GTSNPN, CDR2 SVGIG (reference sequence). The DNA for the CDR3 is TGTGCCTGGAGAGGCGGGGGACTACCTCTCTTC. It yields the protein CAWRGGGLPLF.

The chain joins TRBV27 to TRBJ1-2, with D unclear. Germline V lookup: CDR1 MNHEY, CDR2 SMNVEV (reference sequence). Trimming stripped 4 bases from V and 5 bases from J, with 5 bases between. CDR3 size: 11 residues. The CDR3: CASSSGYGYTF. The CDR3 DNA follows: TGTGCCAGCAGTTCAGGATATGGCTACACCTTC.

This rearrangement joins TRBV11-2 to TRBJ1-2, with D hard to call. Germline V gene sequence: CDR1 SGHAT, CDR2 FQNNGV. The CDR3 contains 13 residues. Between the trimmed V and J ends, which lost 3 bases and 7 bases, there was a span of 12 bases. The CDR3 is CASSFRGRSGYTF. CDR3 DNA sequence: TGTGCCAGCAGCTTCCGAGGGAGGAGTGGCTACACCTTC.

This chain connects TRBV6-5 to TRBJ1-2; 7 bases line up with TRBD1. With 10 bases clipped from V and 3 bases from J, the junction kept 8 bases outside the gene matches. This CDR3 is 13 amino acids long. Germline assignment: CDR1 MNHEY and CDR2 SVGAGI. CDR3 amino acids: CATRTGDDYGYTF. CDR3 in DNA: TGTGCCACCAGGACAGGCGACGACTATGGCTACACCTTC.

The chain has TRBV28 and TRBJ1-2, with TRBD1 matching 7 bases. The length of the CDR3 is 13 residues. V was pared by 5 bases and J by 6 bases, with 6 bases of the junction left unmatched. Germline CDR1 MDHEN, CDR2 SYDVKM. This CDR3 is CASSPLTGNGYTF. The CDR3, as DNA: TGTGCCAGCAGTCCTCTGACAGGGAATGGCTACACCTTC.

The CDR3 DNA is TGTGCCAGCTCACCACAATCGGACAGGGGGCGCGGCTACACCTTC. As protein: CASSPQSDRGRGYTF. V usage is TRBV18 and J usage is TRBJ1-2; 11 positions match TRBD1. Unmatched junction bases numbered 6, after V lost 1 base and J lost 8 bases. The CDR3 spans 15 residues. Germline V lookup: CDR1 KGHSH, CDR2 LQKENI.

V is TRBV4-3 and J is TRBJ1-6; 9 nucleotides match TRBD1. The CDR3 runs to 16 residues. Germline CDR1 reads LGHNA; CDR2 reads YSLEER. The ends lost 5 bases at V and 6 bases at J; junction bases unmatched: 8. The CDR3 DNA sequence: TGCGCCAGCAGCTTCGAACAGGGGGCGGTTAATTCACCCCTCCACTTT. This codes for CASSFEQGAVNSPLHF.

This clone is a singleton in its sample. This rearrangement joins TRBV12-3 or TRBV12-4 to TRBJ1-2, with no clear D. Deletions cut 3 bases from V and 1 base from J, with 6 bases between. This CDR3 spans 13 amino acids. Here the CDR3 reads CASSFHGNYGYTF. CDR3 in DNA: TGTGCCAGCAGTTTCCACGGTAACTATGGCTACACCTTC.

The chain joins TRBV2 to TRBJ2-3; TRBD2 matches 9 bases. With V trimmed by 3 bases and J by 2 bases, 3 bases remained unmatched. CDR3 length: 15 amino acids. Germline CDR1 SNHLY, CDR2 FYNNEI. CDR3 in DNA: TGTGCCAGCAGTGATGCGGGAGGGTCCACAGATACGCAGTATTTT. Translation: CASSDAGGSTDTQYF. The entire variable domain, with the rest obtained from reference TRBV2 and TRBJ2-3, is as follows: EPEVTQTPSHQVTQMGQEVILRCVPISNHLYFYWYRQILGQKVEFLVSFYNNEISEKSEIFDDQFSVERPDGSNFTLKIRSTKLEDSAMYFCASSDAGGSTDTQYFGPGTRLTVL.

The chain links TRBV7-2 to TRBJ2-5; D remains ambiguous. The CDR3 extends over 13 amino acids. Trimming removed 10 bases from V and 1 base from J, with 13 bases in between. From germline, CDR1 is SGHTA and CDR2 FQGNSA. The CDR3 DNA follows: TGTGCCACCGCGACTGAGATCCAAGAGACCCAGTACTTC. It codes for CATATEIQETQYF. The full variable domain, with the rest looked up from reference TRBV7-2 and TRBJ2-5, is GAGVSQSPSNKVTEKGKDVELRCDPISGHTALYWYRQSLGQGLEFLIYFQGNSAPDKSGLPSDRFSAERTGGSVSTLTIQRTQQEDSAVYLCATATEIQETQYFGPGTRLLVL.

This rearrangement joins TRBV27 to TRBJ1-6; the D gene is possibly TRBD1 (6 bases). Germline CDR1 is MNHEY and CDR2 is SMNVEV (reference sequence). Deletions cut 6 bases from V and 6 bases from J, with 18 bases between. This CDR3 spans 16 amino acids. CDR3 nucleotides: TGTGCCAGCAGCGGAAAGTTGGACAGTCGTAATTCACCCCTCCACTTT. Its protein is CASSGKLDSRNSPLHF.

This chain joins TRBV12-5 and TRBJ1-1; tentative D call: TRBD1 (6 bases). V gave up 2 bases and J gave up 11 bases, with 27 bases separating them. Germline lookup yields CDR1 LGHNT and CDR2 FRNRAP. The CDR3 consists of 17 residues. The CDR3 region has the DNA TGTGCTAGTGGTTTGAGCGTGAACTCCGGGACAATGTCTAGGGCTTTCTTT. The encoded protein is CASGLSVNSGTMSRAFF.

The V and J genes are TRBV6-5 and TRBJ1-1; D not resolved. V lost 0 bases to trimming and J lost 1 base, with 9 bases between them. CDR3 length: 15 amino acids. Germline-derived CDR1 and CDR2 are MNHEY and SVGAGI. In nucleotides, the CDR3 is TGTGCCAGCAGTTACTCGTGGCAGGAGAACACTGAAGCTTTCTTT. Its translation: CASSYSWQENTEAFF.

The V gene is TRBV29-1, the J gene TRBJ2-2; maybe TRBD2 (5 bases). The germline V gene encodes CDR1 SQVTM and CDR2 ANQGSEA. The CDR3 runs 15 residues. V was shortened by 6 bases and J by 2 bases, with 16 bases between the two germline ends. CDR3 coding DNA: TGCAGCGTGGAACGCGGGCTTAGTAACACCGGGGAGCTGTTTTTT. Protein product: CSVERGLSNTGELFF.

The chain employs TRBV9 and TRBJ2-3; the match to TRBD2 covers 8 bases. In germline, CDR1 is SGDLS, CDR2 YYNGEE. V lost 0 bases to trimming and J lost 4 bases; unmatched junction nucleotides: 1. The CDR3 is 14 residues long. The CDR3: CASSVASGSDTQYF. The DNA of the CDR3 is TGTGCCAGCAGCGTAGCTAGCGGGTCAGATACGCAGTATTTT.

This chain connects TRBV28 to TRBJ1-4, with 8 bases identical to TRBD1. From germline, CDR1 is MDHEN and CDR2 SYDVKM. CDR3 length: 14 amino acids. After removal of 6 bases from V and 5 bases from J, the junction contained 5 bases not matched to a gene. The DNA of the CDR3 is TGTGCCAGCAGCCACCGGACAGGGAATGAAAAACTGTTTTTT. Translating it yields CASSHRTGNEKLFF. Based on the CDR3 plus reference TRBV28 and TRBJ1-4, the full variable domain is DVKVTQSSRYLVKRTGEKVFLECVQDMDHENMFWYRQDPGLGLRLIYFSYDVKMKEKGDIPEGYSVSREKKERFSLILESASTNQTSMYLCASSHRTGNEKLFFGSGTQLSVL.

The J gene is TRBJ1-1, the V gene TRBV7-3, with D possibly matching TRBD1 (6 bases). The V end was cut by 1 base, the J end by 0 bases, with 12 bases between. Germline loops: CDR1 SGHTA, CDR2 FQGTGA. The CDR3 length is 16 residues. The CDR3 nucleotides are TGTGCCAGCAGCTTAAGGGGGGGCGGTTTGAACACTGAAGCTTTCTTT. Translating gives CASSLRGGGLNTEAFF.

The rearrangement links TRBV9 to TRBJ1-1; 8 positions match TRBD1. Germline CDR1 SGDLS, CDR2 YYNGEE. The V and J ends lost 3 bases and 0 bases, in that order; junction bases with no gene match: 4. CDR3 length: 15 amino acids. CDR3: CASSGQGFVNTEAFF. CDR3 DNA: TGTGCCAGCAGCGGACAGGGGTTCGTGAACACTGAAGCTTTCTTT.

The CDR3 loop is CASSSVRLGRTETQYF. The CDR3 nucleotides read TGCGCCAGCAGCTCGGTGCGGTTAGGGAGAACCGAGACCCAGTACTTC. V and J are TRBV5-1 and TRBJ2-5, with D maybe TRBD2 (5 bases). V gave up 3 bases and J gave up 5 bases, with 20 bases separating them. The CDR3 consists of 16 residues. In germline, CDR1 is SGHRS, CDR2 YFSETQ.

The genes are TRBV5-1 and TRBJ1-4, with TRBD1 matching 10 bases. Germline loops: CDR1 SGHRS, CDR2 YFSETQ. The trim removed 0 bases at V and 7 bases at J, leaving 6 bases unmatched. CDR3 length: 16 amino acids. The CDR3 spells CASSLGPGQGTEKLFF. The CDR3, as DNA: TGCGCCAGCAGCTTGGGACCGGGACAGGGGACTGAAAAACTGTTTTTT.

The gene calls are TRBV5-4 and TRBJ1-1; D gene ambiguous. CDR3 length equals 12 residues. Trimming took 2 bases from V and 1 from J, leaving 3 bases between them. Germline V CDR1 and CDR2: SGHNT, YYREEE (reference sequence). CDR3 sequence (DNA): TGTGCCAGCAGCTTCAGGAACACTGAAGCTTTCTTT. It specifies CASSFRNTEAFF. The full variable domain, in which reference TRBV5-4 and TRBJ1-1 provide the parts outside the CDR3, is ETGVTQSPTHLIKTRGQQVTLRCSSQSGHNTVSWYQQALGQGPQFIFQYYREEENGRGNFPPRFSGLQFPNYSSELNVNALELDDSALYLCASSFRNTEAFFGQGTRLTVV.